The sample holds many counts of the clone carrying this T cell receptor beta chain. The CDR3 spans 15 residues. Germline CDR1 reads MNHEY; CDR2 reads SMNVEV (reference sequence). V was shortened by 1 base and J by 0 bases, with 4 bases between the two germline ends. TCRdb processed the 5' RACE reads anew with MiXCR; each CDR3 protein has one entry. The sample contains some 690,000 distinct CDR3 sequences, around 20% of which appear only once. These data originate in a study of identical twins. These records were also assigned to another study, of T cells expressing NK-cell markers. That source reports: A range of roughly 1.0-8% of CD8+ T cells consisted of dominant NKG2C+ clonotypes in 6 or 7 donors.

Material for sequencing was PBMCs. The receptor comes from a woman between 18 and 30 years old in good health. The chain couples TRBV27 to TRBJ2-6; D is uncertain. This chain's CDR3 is CASSLYSSGANVLTF. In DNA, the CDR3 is TGTGCCAGCAGTTTATACTCCTCTGGGGCCAACGTCCTGACTTTC.